This T cell receptor beta chain derives from a study of shared clonotypes between healthy human individuals. Original processing methods: Filtering differed for immunoSEQ, which gave only junction sequences without quality scores. The protocol was immunoSEQ multiplex PCR, while the TCRdb copy is restricted to in-frame clones and leaves out a portion. Clone size and the V and J calls come from that table; the DNA yielded D and trimming. The repertoire holds roughly 490,000 clones, 76% seen once, with roughly 13% in the top ten. The CDR3 runs to 18 residues. Germline CDR1 LGHNA, CDR2 YSLEER. V gave up 0 bases and J gave up 0 bases, with 12 bases separating them.

Sequencing was done on a sample of PBMCs. The chain combines TRBV4-3 with TRBJ2-6; D is possibly TRBD2 (5 bases). This TCR came from a woman in her 40s in good health. Some clones in this sample may be carry-over from other donors' samples. The CDR3 nucleotides are TGCGCCAGCAGCCAAGATAAACGGAGGCGCTCTGGGGCCAACGTCCTGACTTTC. It is translated as CASSQDKRRRSGANVLTF.